The rows below give T cell receptor beta chains drawn from one sample of a study of T cell repertoires and leukemia-associated antigens. What these receptors recognize is not known. From the 5' RACE reads, TCRdb called clonotypes with MiXCR, one entry per CDR3 protein. This table holds about 15,000 distinct CDR3 sequences, more than 30% found once. Sequences were obtained from CD3+ T cells sorted from blood and cultured. Receptor source: a female donor in good health. Both conserved end residues are part of each CDR3.

len,v_gene,j_gene,CDR3aa
11,TRBV29-1,TRBJ1-2,CSVAKQGGYTF
14,TRBV6-4,TRBJ2-2,CASSDRGGAGELFF
18,TRBV2,TRBJ2-7,CASSEALWLAERGYEQYF
15,TRBV15,TRBJ2-1,CATSRFSLAGDERFF
15,TRBV2,TRBJ1-6,CASSGLSSYNSPLHF
16,TRBV12-3/TRBV12-4,TRBJ2-7,CASSPRLAGGTYEQYF
12,TRBV12-3/TRBV12-4,TRBJ2-5,CASSPVRETQYF
16,TRBV25-1,TRBJ2-1,CASLPSGGSPHNEQFF
15,TRBV10-3,TRBJ2-7,CATQVLDPPPYEQYF
14,TRBV3-1,TRBJ2-1,CASSQVSGGVEQFF